These T cell receptor beta chains were read from a single sample in a study of T cells after yellow fever vaccination. TCRdb recomputed calls from the 5' RACE reads with MiXCR, one row per CDR3 protein. The sample lists about 31,000 distinct CDR3 sequences, under 12% occurring once. This specimen was PBMCs, either bulk or a sorted T-cell subset (CD4+, CD8+, memory, or dextramer-sorted; not recorded which), taken about 2 weeks after the first yellow fever vaccination. Every receptor here comes from a man aged 18 to 35 who received the YFV17D yellow fever vaccine. Each CDR3 is given with its conserved first and last residue. D genes are given only for firm matches. Clone size is shown for a subset of rows, as once, few, many or a class of expanded clone.

J gene	D gene	V gene	clone size	CDR3 protein	CDR3 DNA
TRBJ2-3	.	TRBV20-1	many	CSAAQSGSGTDTQYF	TGCAGTGCAGCGCAAAGCGGGTCCGGCACAGATACGCAGTATTTT
TRBJ2-7	.	TRBV6-6	many	CASSPQRKDEQYF	TGTGCCAGCAGCCCACAGAGAAAGGACGAGCAGTACTTC
TRBJ1-2	.	TRBV7-2	few	CASSGQTNYGYTF	TGTGCCAGCAGCGGACAAACTAACTATGGCTACACCTTC
TRBJ2-5	TRBD2	TRBV6-5	many	CASSYSIDRAGPQETQYF	TGTGCCAGCAGTTACTCGATAGATCGAGCGGGGCCCCAAGAGACCCAGTACTTC
TRBJ2-2	TRBD2	TRBV4-3	few	CASRGSSGNTGELFF	TGCGCCAGCCGGGGGTCTAGCGGAAACACCGGGGAGCTGTTTTTT
TRBJ2-5	TRBD2	TRBV24-1	.	CATSAPGGETQYF	TGTGCCACCAGTGCCCCGGGAGGAGAGACCCAGTACTTC
TRBJ2-5	.	TRBV25-1	few	CATTDSPRETQYF	TGTGCCACCACGGACAGTCCCCGGGAGACCCAGTACTTC
TRBJ2-1	TRBD1	TRBV2	many	CASSADRGIRFF	TGTGCCAGCAGTGCAGACAGGGGCATCCGGTTCTTC
TRBJ1-1	.	TRBV7-2	many	CASSLVGWDMNTEAFF	TGTGCCAGCAGCTTAGTGGGCTGGGACATGAACACTGAAGCTTTCTTT
TRBJ2-5	.	TRBV5-1	many	CASSFGSTQETQYF	TGCGCCAGCAGCTTCGGGAGTACCCAAGAGACCCAGTACTTC
TRBJ2-5	.	TRBV7-6	.	CASSLVSEASETQYF	TGTGCCAGCAGCTTAGTCTCCGAGGCTAGCGAGACCCAGTACTTC
TRBJ1-4	.	TRBV6-5	many	CASSYGQEGGKLFF	TGTGCCAGCAGTTACGGGCAAGAGGGCGGAAAACTGTTTTTT
TRBJ1-1	.	TRBV29-1	many	CSAYTNELVAFF	TGCAGCGCATACACGAACGAGCTGGTAGCTTTCTTT
TRBJ1-5	.	TRBV5-1	many	CASSLGPGEPQHF	TGCGCCAGCAGCTTAGGGCCAGGTGAGCCCCAGCATTTT
TRBJ1-1	.	TRBV18	many	CASSRYRVLDTEAFF	TGTGCCAGCTCACGGTACAGGGTCCTGGACACTGAAGCTTTCTTT
TRBJ2-1	.	TRBV5-1	many	CASSLGYSYNEQFF	TGCGCCAGCAGCTTGGGCTACTCCTACAATGAGCAGTTCTTC
TRBJ1-1	TRBD1	TRBV5-1	many	CASSLSTTGGGPEAFF	TGCGCCAGCAGCTTGTCTACTACAGGGGGCGGCCCTGAAGCTTTCTTT
TRBJ2-6	TRBD1	TRBV25-1	many	CASSFRTGSSGANVLTF	TGTGCCAGCAGTTTCAGGACAGGAAGCTCTGGGGCCAACGTCCTGACTTTC
TRBJ2-1	.	TRBV29-1	many	CSVVAILIDNEQFF	TGCAGCGTTGTGGCTATTCTGATAGACAATGAGCAGTTCTTC
TRBJ1-2	TRBD1	TRBV20-1	many	CSAERGRVTF	TGCAGTGCTGAAAGGGGGCGAGTAACCTTC
TRBJ2-1	.	TRBV7-2	many	CASSLAGSINEQFF	TGTGCCAGCAGCTTAGCCGGGTCGATCAATGAGCAGTTCTTC
TRBJ2-1	TRBD2	TRBV5-4	many	CASSLDSGGLFF	TGTGCCAGCAGCTTGGATAGCGGGGGTCTGTTCTTC
TRBJ2-3	.	TRBV4-3	many	CASSQAGPGTDTQYF	TGCGCCAGCAGCCAGGCGGGCCCGGGGACAGATACGCAGTATTTT
TRBJ2-3	.	TRBV29-1	many	CSVDRAYTDTQYF	TGCAGCGTTGACAGGGCGTACACAGATACGCAGTATTTT
TRBJ2-3	TRBD2	TRBV15	many	CATSRGTSGLTDTQYF	TGTGCCACCAGCAGAGGGACTAGCGGTTTAACAGATACGCAGTATTTT
TRBJ2-3	.	TRBV5-1	many	CASSLVPTSTDTQYF	TGCGCCAGCAGCTTGGTACCCACTAGCACAGATACGCAGTATTTT
TRBJ2-7	TRBD2	TRBV7-2	many	CASSLVGGGYEQYF	TGTGCCAGCAGCCTAGTGGGGGGGGGATACGAGCAGTACTTC
TRBJ2-5	TRBD1	TRBV6-5	many	CASSSGTGSGETQYF	TGTGCCAGCAGTTCCGGGACAGGGAGTGGGGAGACCCAGTACTTC
TRBJ2-2	TRBD1	TRBV6-2/TRBV6-3	many	CASGRTGGTGELFF	TGTGCCAGCGGCCGGACAGGGGGAACCGGGGAGCTGTTTTTT